These 30 T cell receptor beta chains originate from one sample sequenced in a study of T-cell reconstitution after alpha-beta-depleted transplantation in children. TCRbeta library construction was performed incorporating unique molecular identifiers. TCRdb ran MiXCR on the PCR reads and lists one entry per CDR3 protein. The sample has 450,000 to 600,000 distinct CDR3 sequences; around 16% are singletons. This sample comprised PBMCs from the stem cell graft donor, obtained from the stem cell graft. All receptors come from a human donor who donated a stem cell graft to a child with acute lymphoblastic leukemia.

The gene calls are TRBV7-3 and TRBJ2-3; 8 nucleotides line up with TRBD2. Unmatched junction bases numbered 9, after V lost 5 bases and J lost 5 bases. This CDR3 spans 15 amino acids. Germline assignment: CDR1 SGHTA and CDR2 FQGTGA. This chain's CDR3 is CASSPSGGAGDTQYF. DNA of the CDR3: TGTGCCAGCAGCCCCTCGGGAGGGGCGGGAGATACGCAGTATTTT.

The rearrangement joins TRBV5-1 to TRBJ2-1, with a tentative D call TRBD1 (6 bases). The ends were cut back, 0 bases at V and 8 bases at J, with 12 bases in the middle. The CDR3 is 14 residues long. Per the germline V gene, CDR1 is SGHRS and CDR2 is YFSETQ. DNA for the CDR3: TGCGCCAGCAGCTTGGGGGGAAAGGGGGATGAGCAGTTCTTC. This gives the protein CASSLGGKGDEQFF.

This clonotype was seen a handful of times. The chain recombines TRBV4-2 with TRBJ2-1, with a possible D match to TRBD2 (6 bases). Germline CDR1 and CDR2: LGHNA and YNFKEQ. V dropped 4 bases and J dropped 6 bases, with 19 bases sitting between them. The CDR3 runs 16 residues. The DNA of the CDR3 is TGTGCCAGCAGCCCGGAGCAGCGGGTTTTACGCAATGAGCAGTTCTTC. Amino acid sequence: CASSPEQRVLRNEQFF.

V is TRBV7-3 and J is TRBJ1-4; D gene uncertain. CDR3 length: 13 amino acids. Germline V gene sequence: CDR1 SGHTA, CDR2 FQGTGA. Trimming took off 7 bases at V and 9 bases at J, with 15 bases between the two ends. The CDR3 DNA reads TGTGCCAGCAACTGTGGAGCCCGAAAAAAACTGTTTTTT. It translates to CASNCGARKKLFF.

The CDR3 DNA reads as TGTGCCAGCAGTTTAATCCGGGAAGAGACCCAGTACTTC. Translated, it gives CASSLIREETQYF. The chain combines TRBV12-3 or TRBV12-4 with TRBJ2-5, with no clear D. The CDR3 is 13 residues long. V was clipped by 2 bases and J by 3 bases, with 7 bases between them.

The chain links TRBV4-1 to TRBJ2-1; D is uncertain. The CDR3 covers 17 residues. Germline CDR1 and CDR2: MGHRA and YSYEKL. Trimming pared 6 bases from V and 0 bases from J, leaving 18 bases between. CDR3 DNA: TGCGCCAGCAGGCAGCATATCTTGCGCAGCTCCTACAATGAGCAGTTCTTC. It encodes CASRQHILRSSYNEQFF.

The sample holds a few counts of this clonotype. The rearrangement links TRBV28 to TRBJ2-7, with 9 bases identical to TRBD2. The ends lost 5 bases at V and 3 bases at J; junction bases unmatched: 8. Germline loops: CDR1 MDHEN, CDR2 SYDVKM. The CDR3 is made up of 15 amino acids. The CDR3 nucleotides read TGTGCCAGCAGTCTACCTAGCGGGGCAGACTACGAGCAGTACTTC. Translating it yields CASSLPSGADYEQYF.

In its sample, this clonotype was seen a few times. This rearrangement joins TRBV10-3 to TRBJ2-5; 10 nucleotides line up with TRBD2. CDR1 and CDR2 (germline): ENHRY, SYGVKD. The V and J ends lost 6 bases and 1 base, in that order; junction bases with no gene match: 5. CDR3 length: 15 residues. The CDR3 DNA is TGTGCCATCAGCCTTAGCGGGAGGCCCCAAGAGACCCAGTACTTC. Its translation is CAISLSGRPQETQYF.

This clonotype was found a few times. The gene calls are TRBV9 and TRBJ1-1, with a tentative D call TRBD1 (5 bases). V lost 0 bases to trimming and J lost 3 bases, with 12 bases between them. Germline CDR1 is SGDLS and CDR2 is YYNGEE. CDR3 length: 15 residues. DNA for the CDR3: TGTGCCAGCAGCGTAGTGGAGGGGCCCTACACTGAAGCTTTCTTT. Translation: CASSVVEGPYTEAFF.

The rearrangement uses TRBV5-1 and TRBJ1-1, with 10 bases fitting TRBD1. After removal of 4 bases from V and 5 bases from J, the junction contained 8 bases not matched to a gene. Germline CDR1 reads SGHRS; CDR2 reads YFSETQ. There are 15 residues in the CDR3. CDR3 sequence reads: CASSLGQGVMTEAFF. Written as DNA, the CDR3 is TGCGCCAGCAGCCTAGGACAGGGGGTCATGACTGAAGCTTTCTTT.

Many counts were recorded for this clonotype. This chain connects TRBV24-1 to TRBJ2-1; no definite D call. In germline, CDR1 is KGHDR, CDR2 SFDVKD. Deletions cut 1 base from V and 7 bases from J, with 4 bases between. The CDR3 sequence is 12 residues long. In DNA form, the CDR3 reads TGTGCCACCAGTGATTTCCTGAATGAGCAGTTCTTC. Amino acids: CATSDFLNEQFF.

V is TRBV7-9 and J is TRBJ1-2; D gene ambiguous. The CDR3 runs to 14 residues. From germline, CDR1 is SEHNR and CDR2 FQNEAQ (reference sequence). The germline V and J ends were trimmed by 4 bases and 5 bases, with 14 bases remaining between them. This chain's CDR3 is CASSYQARPYGYTF. CDR3 coding DNA: TGTGCCAGCAGCTACCAGGCCCGGCCTTATGGCTACACCTTC.

This clonotype was detected many times. The J gene is TRBJ2-5, the V gene TRBV5-1; the D gene is possibly TRBD2 (5 bases). The CDR3 is made up of 14 amino acids. Trimming stripped 0 bases from V and 2 bases from J, with 8 bases between. Germline CDR1 is SGHRS and CDR2 is YFSETQ. The CDR3 sequence is CASSLVGGQETQYF. The CDR3, as DNA: TGCGCCAGCAGCTTGGTAGGAGGACAAGAGACCCAGTACTTC.

This clonotype was seen more than once but under ten times. This chain links TRBV6-5 with TRBJ1-2; D gene unclear. The CDR3 runs to 13 residues. Germline V gene lookup returns CDR1 MNHEY and CDR2 SVGAGI. V was shortened by 4 bases and J by 4 bases, with 10 bases between the two germline ends. The CDR3 spells CASSFQDGYGYTF. The CDR3 DNA reads as TGTGCCAGCAGTTTCCAGGACGGCTATGGCTACACCTTC.

This chain joins TRBV29-1 and TRBJ2-3; D perhaps matches TRBD1 (6 bases). CDR1 and CDR2 from the germline V gene are SQVTM and ANQGSEA. CDR3 length: 14 amino acids. Trimming stripped 5 bases from V and 2 bases from J, with 14 bases between. The CDR3 here is CSVRDIPYTDTQYF. Written as DNA, the CDR3 is TGCAGCGTTCGGGACATCCCTTACACAGATACGCAGTATTTT.

V usage is TRBV4-2 and J usage is TRBJ1-1; D ambiguous. Trimming removed 3 bases at V and 0 bases at J, with 11 bases between. The CDR3 totals 15 residues. CDR1 and CDR2 (germline): LGHNA, YNFKEQ. CDR3 loop: CASSQRRNMNTEAFF. The CDR3 DNA sequence: TGTGCCAGCAGCCAGAGACGCAACATGAACACTGAAGCTTTCTTT.

This clonotype turned up a few times. The chain links TRBV27 to TRBJ1-1; D may be TRBD1 (6 bases). V dropped 5 bases and J dropped 5 bases, with 15 bases sitting between them. The CDR3 has 14 residues. Germline V CDR1 and CDR2: MNHEY, SMNVEV (reference sequence). CDR3 loop: CASSQDRRGTEAFF. DNA of the CDR3: TGTGCCAGCAGTCAAGACAGGAGAGGGACTGAAGCTTTCTTT.

The CDR3 protein is CSVDLEGGDEQFF. CDR3 DNA sequence: TGCAGCGTCGACCTCGAGGGGGGCGATGAGCAGTTCTTC. The gene calls are TRBV29-1 and TRBJ2-1; D is perhaps TRBD1 or TRBD2 (6 bases each). The V and J ends lost 6 bases and 8 bases respectively, with 17 bases between them. Germline V CDR1 and CDR2: SQVTM, ANQGSEA. The CDR3 length is 13 residues.

This clonotype was seen only a few times. The gene calls are TRBV18 and TRBJ1-1; D is possibly TRBD1 (5 bases). This CDR3 has 15 amino acids. Germline CDR1 KGHSH, CDR2 LQKENI. The V gene lost 0 bases and the J gene lost 3 bases, with 11 bases spanning the gap. The CDR3 loop is CASSPPGVFHTEAFF. In DNA, the CDR3 is TGTGCCAGCTCACCACCAGGGGTTTTTCACACTGAAGCTTTCTTT.

This clonotype was picked up a small number of times. The J gene is TRBJ2-5, the V gene TRBV29-1; 9 bases are shared with TRBD1. Trimming removed 8 bases from V and 5 bases from J; junction bases left unmatched: 15. Germline CDR1 and CDR2: SQVTM and ANQGSEA. The length of the CDR3 is 15 residues. The CDR3 nucleotides read TGCAGCACCGTGAAGGGGACAGGGATTGCGGAGACCCAGTACTTC. It encodes CSTVKGTGIAETQYF.

In its sample, this clonotype was seen a few times. The chain couples TRBV7-2 to TRBJ2-3, with D possibly being TRBD2 (6 bases). The CDR3 consists of 16 residues. V was clipped by 5 bases and J by 0 bases, with 15 bases between them. The V gene's germline CDR1 is SGHTA and CDR2 FQGNSA. CDR3 nucleotide sequence: TGTGCCAGCAGCCCACTTGGCGGGATTAGCACAGATACGCAGTATTTT. Translated: CASSPLGGISTDTQYF.

This chain connects TRBV2 to TRBJ1-4; possible D gene TRBD1, 6 bases. Looked up from germline, CDR1 is SNHLY and CDR2 is FYNNEI. This CDR3 spans 14 amino acids. With 8 bases removed from V and 7 bases from J, the gap between germline ends came to 17 bases. This CDR3 reads CASDPWGRGEKLFF. CDR3 nucleotide sequence: TGTGCCAGCGATCCTTGGGGGCGCGGTGAAAAACTGTTTTTT.

This chain joins TRBV5-1 and TRBJ2-1, with D perhaps given as TRBD1 or TRBD2 (5 bases each). The CDR3 runs 15 residues. Germline CDR1 is SGHRS and CDR2 is YFSETQ. Trimming took off 3 bases at V and 7 bases at J, with 17 bases between the two ends. The CDR3 coding sequence is TGCGCCAGCAGCTCAGGGCATGGGAGTCAGAATGAGCAGTTCTTC. Protein sequence: CASSSGHGSQNEQFF. The variable domain in full, with the rest retrieved from reference TRBV5-1 and TRBJ2-1, is KAGVTQTPRYLIKTRGQQVTLSCSPISGHRSVSWYQQTPGQGLQFLFEYFSETQRNKGNFPGRFSGRQFSNSRSEMNVSTLELGDSALYLCASSSGHGSQNEQFFGPGTRLTVL.

The CDR3 sequence: CASRRLAGGPGELFF. The CDR3 DNA is TGTGCCAGCAGGAGACTAGCGGGAGGTCCCGGGGAGCTGTTTTTT. This chain joins TRBV11-2 and TRBJ2-2; 13 bases agree with TRBD2. CDR1 and CDR2 (germline): SGHAT, FQNNGV. Trimming removed 6 bases from V and 6 bases from J; junction bases left unmatched: 4. CDR3 length: 15 residues.

This clonotype was found a few times. The chain couples TRBV12-3 or TRBV12-4 to TRBJ1-5; TRBD1 aligns across 8 bases. The J segment lost 4 bases and the V segment lost 2 bases, leaving 7 bases of the junction unmatched. The CDR3 totals 16 residues. The CDR3 DNA reads as TGTGCCAGCAGTTTATTAGGACAGGGAGGGAATCAGCCCCAGCATTTT. Translating gives CASSLLGQGGNQPQHF.

This clonotype was detected a few times. This chain connects TRBV12-3 or TRBV12-4 to TRBJ2-3; D remains ambiguous. V lost 6 bases and J 0 bases, leaving 10 bases between the germline ends. This CDR3 has 14 residues. CDR3: CASRPVASTDTQYF. CDR3 sequence (DNA): TGTGCCAGCAGACCCGTAGCCAGCACAGATACGCAGTATTTT.

CDR3 region: CSARSGLAGAETQYF. The DNA for the CDR3 is TGCAGTGCTAGATCGGGACTAGCGGGAGCGGAGACCCAGTACTTC. The chain has TRBV20-1 and TRBJ2-5, with 14 bases identical to TRBD2. After removal of 2 bases from V and 5 bases from J, the junction contained 4 bases not matched to a gene. The germline V gene encodes CDR1 DFQATT and CDR2 SNEGSKA (reference sequence). The CDR3 runs to 15 residues.

This clonotype was seen a few times. The gene calls are TRBV5-1 and TRBJ2-4; the D gene could be TRBD1 or TRBD2 (7 bases each). Trimming stripped 2 bases from V and 7 bases from J, with 22 bases between. Germline CDR1 SGHRS, CDR2 YFSETQ. This CDR3 has 17 residues. The CDR3 reads CASSLALTGEGWNIQYF. CDR3 DNA: TGCGCCAGCAGCTTAGCCCTAACAGGGGAGGGTTGGAACATTCAGTACTTC.

V gene TRBV5-5 combines with J gene TRBJ2-1, with 10 bases that match TRBD2. V was clipped by 5 bases and J by 4 bases; unmatched bases: 6. Germline assignment: CDR1 SGHKS and CDR2 YYEKEE (reference sequence). The CDR3 has 15 amino acids. The CDR3 DNA sequence: TGTGCCAGCAGGGAGGGACTAGCGAAATACAATGAGCAGTTCTTC. Residues: CASREGLAKYNEQFF. The full variable domain, with the rest looked up from reference TRBV5-5 and TRBJ2-1, is DAGVTQSPTHLIKTRGQQVTLRCSPISGHKSVSWYQQVLGQGPQFIFQYYEKEERGRGNFPDRFSARQFPNYSSELNVNALLLGDSALYLCASREGLAKYNEQFFGPGTRLTVL.

This clonotype was seen a handful of times. J is TRBJ2-5 and V is TRBV29-1; D possibly uses TRBD1 or TRBD2 (5 bases each). The V end was cut by 7 bases, the J end by 5 bases, with 17 bases between. The CDR3 runs to 13 residues. CDR1 is SQVTM and CDR2 is ANQGSEA in the germline V gene. In DNA form, the CDR3 reads TGCAGCGCCCAAGGGATAGGGACCGAGACCCAGTACTTC. It encodes CSAQGIGTETQYF.